This T cell receptor beta chain was found in a study of PD-L1 blockade in urothelial cancer. Across the study: The patients first took atezolizumab in about 2014, receiving 1,200 mg intravenously every 3 weeks. Male sex and bladder-origin urothelial cancer were recorded for about 90% of the roughly 29 patients. Patients had undergone 0 to 3 prior chemotherapy regimens.

Data came from immunoSEQ multiplex PCR; TCRdb stores just in-frame clones and leaves some out. The sample lists 45,000 to 50,000 clones, roughly 78% occurring once. Specified time point: pretreatment peripheral blood. The patients' disease, urothelial carcinoma, was locally advanced or metastatic. This sequence originates from a man between 65 and 85 years old with urothelial cancer. The material was PBMCs, obtained around atezolizumab (anti-PD-L1) treatment.

The CDR3 DNA follows: TGTGCCAGCAGCTACCCTACGAGCGGGAGCAACACCGGGGAGCTGTTTTTT. Amino acid sequence: CASSYPTSGSNTGELFF. The V and J genes are TRBV5-8 and TRBJ2-2; TRBD2 matches 8 bases. There are 17 residues in the CDR3. Germline V lookup: CDR1 SGHTS, CDR2 YDEGEE. V lost 3 bases, J lost 2 bases, and 9 bases stayed unmatched.